The next 21 T cell receptor beta chains were all read from a single sample in a study of identifying expanded T cells in peripheral blood. Assay used: immunoSEQ multiplex PCR; TCRdb lists only in-frame clones, some missing. Of some 100,000 clones in the sample, roughly nine tenths were seen once. The sequenced sample was blood. Every receptor here comes from a person aged 18-70 years in good health.

The gene calls are TRBV7-9 and TRBJ2-1, with 9 bases identical to TRBD2. The V and J ends lost 1 base and 9 bases, in that order; junction bases with no gene match: 7. Per germline, CDR1 SEHNR and CDR2 FQNEAQ (reference sequence). This CDR3 contains 15 residues. CDR3 nucleotides: TGTGCCAGCAGCTTAGGATTCCTAGCGGGAACTGAGCAGTTCTTC. Its translation: CASSLGFLAGTEQFF.

This chain connects TRBV18 to TRBJ2-7, with D possibly being TRBD1 (5 bases). CDR3 size: 15 residues. Germline V lookup: CDR1 KGHSH, CDR2 LQKENI. The V end lost 4 bases, the J end lost 0 bases, and 13 bases lay between the germline ends. CDR3 nucleotide sequence: TGTGCCAGCTCACATAACAGGTTGAGCTCCTACGAGCAGTACTTC. It codes for CASSHNRLSSYEQYF.

The chain links TRBV5-6 to TRBJ2-5; D is unresolved. The germline gives CDR1 SGHDT, CDR2 YYEEEE. The CDR3 has 14 amino acids. V dropped 4 bases and J dropped 1 base, with 11 bases sitting between them. The CDR3 DNA reads TGTGCCAGCAGCATAGACGGAATCCAAGAGACCCAGTACTTC. This sequence encodes CASSIDGIQETQYF.

This chain uses TRBV7-2 with TRBJ1-5; no firm D call. V lost 8 bases, J lost 2 bases, and 13 bases lay in between. Germline assignment: CDR1 SGHTA and CDR2 FQGNSA. The CDR3 runs to 14 residues. The CDR3 sequence: CASSVGGGNQPQHF. In DNA, the CDR3 is TGTGCCAGCTCCGTGGGTGGGGGCAATCAGCCCCAGCATTTT.

V is TRBV18 and J is TRBJ1-2; TRBD1 is a possible D gene (6 bases). V dropped 7 bases and J dropped 4 bases, with 13 bases sitting between them. The CDR3 contains 13 residues. Germline CDR1 is KGHSH and CDR2 is LQKENI. In DNA form, the CDR3 reads TGTGCCAGCTTGGAAACAGGGAGCTATGGCTACACCTTC. This translates into CASLETGSYGYTF.

The chain joins TRBV6-6 to TRBJ2-1; D is possibly TRBD2 (7 bases). V lost 4 bases and J lost 6, with 19 bases in between. The length of the CDR3 is 16 residues. Germline CDR1 MNHNY, CDR2 SVGAGI (reference sequence). The CDR3 region is CASSFPRGGLGNEQFF. For the CDR3, the DNA is TGTGCCAGCAGTTTCCCTCGCGGGGGCTTGGGCAATGAGCAGTTCTTC.

The CDR3 reads CASSLTYSNQPQHF. CDR3 nucleotides: TGTGCCAGCAGCCTCACATATAGCAATCAGCCCCAGCATTTT. V and J are TRBV6-6 and TRBJ1-5; D is unresolved. The CDR3 has 14 amino acids. Germline V gene lookup returns CDR1 MNHNY and CDR2 SVGAGI (reference sequence). V was shortened by 6 bases and J by 0 bases, with 9 bases between the two germline ends.

V gene TRBV6-6 combines with J gene TRBJ2-5; 7 positions agree with TRBD1. The V segment lost 6 bases and the J segment 5 bases; nucleotides outside the gene matches: 9. The CDR3 has 14 amino acids. Germline V lookup: CDR1 MNHNY, CDR2 SVGAGI (reference sequence). The CDR3 DNA reads as TGTGCCAGCAGCAGACAGGGCCAATGGGAGACCCAGTACTTC. Translated, it gives CASSRQGQWETQYF.

This chain connects TRBV4-3 to TRBJ1-3, with D uncertain. Trimming pared 3 bases from V and 0 bases from J, leaving 9 bases between. Germline assignment: CDR1 LGHNA and CDR2 YSLEER. There are 15 residues in the CDR3. CDR3 nucleotide sequence: TGCGCCAGCAGCCAGGACGTATCCTCTGGAAACACCATATATTTT. This gives the protein CASSQDVSSGNTIYF.

This clone has just one count. The V call is TRBV18, the J call TRBJ2-3, with no clear D. With 4 bases removed from V and 6 bases from J, the gap between germline ends came to 5 bases. The CDR3 extends over 11 amino acids. Germline loops: CDR1 KGHSH, CDR2 LQKENI. The CDR3 loop reads CASSLIDTQYF. CDR3 sequence (DNA): TGTGCCAGCTCACTGATTGATACGCAGTATTTT.

V is TRBV7-8 and J is TRBJ2-3, with TRBD1 matching over 10 bases. Germline CDR1 SGHVS, CDR2 FQNEAQ. Germline trimming cut 6 bases from V and 2 bases from J; bases unmatched to any gene: 8. CDR3 length: 16 amino acids. Here the CDR3 DNA reads TGTGCCAGCAGTGAGGGACAGGGGCTCACCACAGATACGCAGTATTTT. Translation: CASSEGQGLTTDTQYF.

The chain is built from TRBV5-1 and TRBJ1-4, with unresolved D. V shed 3 bases and J shed 0 bases, with 15 bases lying between them. This CDR3 region has 17 residues. The germline CDR1 and CDR2 sequences are SGHRS and YFSETQ. The CDR3 sequence is CASSSGIGFATNEKLFF. DNA for the CDR3: TGCGCCAGCAGCTCTGGGATAGGTTTTGCAACTAATGAAAAACTGTTTTTT.

This CDR3 reads CASSPQGSSPLHF. The DNA of the CDR3 is TGTGCCAGCAGCCCGCAGGGGAGTTCACCCCTCCACTTT. The chain employs TRBV4-2 and TRBJ1-6; a weak D match, TRBD1 (6 bases). Trimming pared 4 bases from V and 9 bases from J, leaving 10 bases between. CDR1 is LGHNA and CDR2 is YNFKEQ in the germline V gene. The CDR3 runs to 13 residues.

This clone was counted many times. V gene TRBV20-1 combines with J gene TRBJ1-1; no definite D call. The CDR3 contains 11 residues. Germline assignment: CDR1 DFQATT and CDR2 SNEGSKA (reference sequence). The V end was cut by 7 bases, the J end by 2 bases, with 8 bases between. CDR3 in DNA: TGCAGTGTGTTAGTAAACACTGAAGCTTTCTTT. Protein product: CSVLVNTEAFF.

The J gene is TRBJ2-7, the V gene TRBV5-5, with D perhaps given as TRBD1 or TRBD2 (7 bases each). The V gene lost 4 bases and the J gene lost 0 bases, with 11 bases spanning the gap. The V gene's germline CDR1 is SGHKS and CDR2 YYEKEE (reference sequence). This CDR3 comprises 14 residues. CDR3 in amino acids: CASSDRDYSYEQYF. CDR3 DNA sequence: TGTGCCAGCAGCGACAGGGACTACTCCTACGAGCAGTACTTC.

The chain carries TRBV5-8 and TRBJ2-3, with 8 bases matching TRBD2. V lost 0 bases, J lost 2 bases, and 11 bases stayed unmatched. Germline V gene data show CDR1 as SGHTS and CDR2 as YDEGEE. The CDR3 is 18 amino acids. The chain's CDR3 is CASSLARIRGGSTDTQYF. The CDR3 DNA follows: TGTGCCAGCAGCTTGGCCCGAATTCGGGGGGGTTCCACAGATACGCAGTATTTT.

The chain couples TRBV7-2 to TRBJ2-1, with unresolved D. The V end was cut by 2 bases, the J end by 4 bases, with 6 bases between. Germline CDR1 is SGHTA and CDR2 is FQGNSA. CDR3 length: 13 residues. The CDR3 loop is CASSLYSYNEQFF. As DNA, the CDR3 is TGTGCCAGCAGCTTATACAGTTACAATGAGCAGTTCTTC.

CDR3 protein: CAWRFRDRGSYTF. The CDR3, as DNA: TGTGCCTGGAGATTCCGGGACCGGGGAAGCTACACCTTC. V and J are TRBV30 and TRBJ1-2; possible D gene TRBD1, 5 bases. CDR1 and CDR2 (germline): GTSNPN, SVGIG (reference sequence). Trimming pared 3 bases from V and 9 bases from J, leaving 17 bases between. This CDR3 region has 13 residues.

The chain couples TRBV5-1 to TRBJ1-1; 9 bases map to TRBD1. CDR1 SGHRS and CDR2 YFSETQ come from the germline V gene. This CDR3 is built from 16 residues. The V and J ends lost 0 bases and 3 bases, in that order; junction bases with no gene match: 6. This chain's CDR3 is CASSLGDRERDTEAFF. The CDR3 DNA is TGCGCCAGCAGCTTGGGGGACAGGGAAAGGGACACTGAAGCTTTCTTT.

CDR3 loop: CASSIGGAGGADQPQHF. As DNA, the CDR3 is TGTGCCAGTAGTATAGGGGGGGCAGGGGGAGCGGACCAGCCCCAGCATTTT. The chain couples TRBV19 to TRBJ1-5; 7 nucleotides agree with TRBD1. J lost 7 bases, V lost 1 base, and 13 bases had no gene match. There are 17 residues in the CDR3. Germline loops: CDR1 LNHDA, CDR2 SQIVND (reference sequence).

The chain couples TRBV18 to TRBJ2-5, with D unclear. V was cut by 3 bases and J by 2 bases, with 4 bases left in between. CDR3 length: 12 amino acids. Per germline, CDR1 KGHSH and CDR2 LQKENI. The CDR3: CASSPIQETQYF. The DNA of the CDR3 is TGTGCCAGCTCACCGATACAAGAGACCCAGTACTTC.